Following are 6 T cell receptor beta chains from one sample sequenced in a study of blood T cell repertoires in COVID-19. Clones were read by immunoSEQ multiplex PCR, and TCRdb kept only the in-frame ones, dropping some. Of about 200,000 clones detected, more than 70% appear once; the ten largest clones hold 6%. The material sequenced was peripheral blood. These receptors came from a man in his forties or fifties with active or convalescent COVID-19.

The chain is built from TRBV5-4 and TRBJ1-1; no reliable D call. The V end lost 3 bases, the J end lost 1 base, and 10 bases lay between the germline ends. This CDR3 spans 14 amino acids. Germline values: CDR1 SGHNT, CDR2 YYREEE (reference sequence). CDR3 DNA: TGTGCCAGCAGCTCGGGGTGGGGGAACACTGAAGCTTTCTTT. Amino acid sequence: CASSSGWGNTEAFF.

CDR3 coding DNA: TGTGCCAGTAGTCCGAGGACAGGTCCCTACAATGAGCAGTTCTTC. It encodes CASSPRTGPYNEQFF. The chain has TRBV19 and TRBJ2-1; TRBD1 aligns across 7 bases. V gave up 5 bases and J gave up 2 bases; unmatched junction bases: 6. The length of the CDR3 is 15 residues. The germline V gene has CDR1 LNHDA and CDR2 SQIVND (reference sequence). The full variable domain, its missing parts supplied by reference TRBV19 and TRBJ2-1, is DGGITQSPKYLFRKEGQNVTLSCEQNLNHDAMYWYRQDPGQGLRLIYYSQIVNDFQKGDIAEGYSVSREKKESFPLTVTSAQKNPTAFYLCASSPRTGPYNEQFFGPGTRLTVL.

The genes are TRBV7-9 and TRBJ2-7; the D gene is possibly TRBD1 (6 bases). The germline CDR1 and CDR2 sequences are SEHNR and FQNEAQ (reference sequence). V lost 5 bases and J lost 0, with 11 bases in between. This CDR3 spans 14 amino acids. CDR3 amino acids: CASSLDRSSYEQYF. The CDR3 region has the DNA TGTGCCAGCAGCCTTGACAGGAGCTCCTACGAGCAGTACTTC.

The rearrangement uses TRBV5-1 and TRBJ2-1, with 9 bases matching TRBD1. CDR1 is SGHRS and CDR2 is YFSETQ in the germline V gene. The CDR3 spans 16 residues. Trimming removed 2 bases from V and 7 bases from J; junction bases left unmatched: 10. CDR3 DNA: TGCGCCAGCAGCTTCGTAGCTGGACAGGGGAGGAATGAGCAGTTCTTC. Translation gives CASSFVAGQGRNEQFF.

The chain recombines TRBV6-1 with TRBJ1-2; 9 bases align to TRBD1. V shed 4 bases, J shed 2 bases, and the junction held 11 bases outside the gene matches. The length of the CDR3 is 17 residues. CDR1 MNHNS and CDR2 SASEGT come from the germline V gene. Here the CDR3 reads CASSGLGQGRRNYGYTF. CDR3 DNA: TGTGCCAGCAGTGGTCTCGGACAGGGGAGGAGAAACTATGGCTACACCTTC.

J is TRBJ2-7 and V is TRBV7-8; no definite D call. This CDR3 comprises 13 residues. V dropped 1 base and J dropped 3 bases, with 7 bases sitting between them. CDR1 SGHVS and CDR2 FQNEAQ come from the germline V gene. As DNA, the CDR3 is TGTGCCAGCAGCTTAGACGGCGGCTACGAGCAGTACTTC. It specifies CASSLDGGYEQYF.